The clone carrying this T cell receptor (beta chain) appeared once. Its cognate antigen is unknown. This entry is derived from a study of blood T cells in healthy people across ages. Findings and limits, study-wide: The recorded TCR beta diversity per million T cells decreased in a roughly linear manner with age.

It was with a sample-barcoded 5' primer and a J-beta primer mix that a second PCR of roughly 7 to 12 cycles was run. TCRdb re-derived calls from the 5' RACE reads in MiXCR, one entry per CDR3 protein. The data contain about 1.4 million distinct CDR3 sequences, 55% to 75% of them seen just once; the ten biggest clones take up 5% to 7%. V was clipped by 2 bases and J by 6 bases, with 13 bases between them. CDR3 length: 15 amino acids. Per the germline V gene, CDR1 is SGHVS and CDR2 is FQNEAQ. J is TRBJ2-2 and V is TRBV7-8; no definite D call. The receptor's source is a man aged 18 to 30 in good health. Material for sequencing was blood. The CDR3 is CASSLTPLPAGELFF. DNA of the CDR3: TGTGCCAGCAGCTTAACCCCCCTCCCCGCCGGGGAGCTGTTTTTT.